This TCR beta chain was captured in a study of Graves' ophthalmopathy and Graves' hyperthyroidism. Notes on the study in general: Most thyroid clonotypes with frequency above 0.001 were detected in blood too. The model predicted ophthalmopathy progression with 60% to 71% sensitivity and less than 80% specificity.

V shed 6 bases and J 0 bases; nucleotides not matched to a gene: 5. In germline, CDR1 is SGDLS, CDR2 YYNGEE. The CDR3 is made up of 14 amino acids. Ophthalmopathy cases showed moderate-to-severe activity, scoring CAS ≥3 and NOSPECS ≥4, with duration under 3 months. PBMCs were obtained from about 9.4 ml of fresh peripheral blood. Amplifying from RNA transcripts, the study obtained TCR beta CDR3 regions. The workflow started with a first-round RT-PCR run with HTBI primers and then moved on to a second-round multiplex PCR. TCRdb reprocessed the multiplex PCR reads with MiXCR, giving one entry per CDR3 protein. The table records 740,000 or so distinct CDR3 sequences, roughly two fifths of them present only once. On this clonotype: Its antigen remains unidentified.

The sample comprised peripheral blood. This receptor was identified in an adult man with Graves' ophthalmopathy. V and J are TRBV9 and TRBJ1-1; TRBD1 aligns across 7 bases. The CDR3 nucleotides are TGTGCCAGCAATAAGGACAGGCTGAACACTGAAGCTTTCTTT. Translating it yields CASNKDRLNTEAFF.